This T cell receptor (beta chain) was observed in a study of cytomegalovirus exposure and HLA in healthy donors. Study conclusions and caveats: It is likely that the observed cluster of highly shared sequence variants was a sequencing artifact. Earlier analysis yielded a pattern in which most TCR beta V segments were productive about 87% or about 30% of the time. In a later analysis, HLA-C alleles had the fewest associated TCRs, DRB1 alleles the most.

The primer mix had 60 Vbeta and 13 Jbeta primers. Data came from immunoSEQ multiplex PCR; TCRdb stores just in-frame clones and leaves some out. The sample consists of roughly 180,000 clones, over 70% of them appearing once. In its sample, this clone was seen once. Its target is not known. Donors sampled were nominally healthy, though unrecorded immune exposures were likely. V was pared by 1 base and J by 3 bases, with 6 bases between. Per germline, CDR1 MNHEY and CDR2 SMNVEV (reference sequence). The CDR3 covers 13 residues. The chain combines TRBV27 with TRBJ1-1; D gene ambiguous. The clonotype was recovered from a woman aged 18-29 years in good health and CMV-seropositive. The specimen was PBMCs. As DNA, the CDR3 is TGTGCCAGCAGTTTATGGGCCTACACTGAAGCTTTCTTT. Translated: CASSLWAYTEAFF.